This TCR beta chain was retrieved from a study of tumor-infiltrating lymphocytes in primary liver carcinoma. About the research overall: Donors had hepatocellular carcinoma or combined HCC and intrahepatic cholangiocarcinoma. Each of the samples returned roughly 3.65 to 7.5 million productive TCRbeta reads (a yield similar across tissue types). Study-level findings and limits: Relative to tumor region pairs, the tumor-adjacent and tumor-blood pairs showed overlap that was lower.

A constant-region primer served to make TCR beta cDNA from roughly 460 ng total RNA. ARM-PCR was slightly modified, and three nested multiplex PCR rounds with it gave rise to the TCR beta libraries. TRBV1-TRBV30 forward and Cbeta reverse primers drove the first two approximately 10-cycle rounds. Each CDR3 protein gets one entry after TCRdb re-called the multiplex PCR reads with MiXCR. The table lists over 35,000 distinct CDR3 sequences, 70% to 80% of them singletons, with about 16% in the top ten. The CDR3 extends over 13 amino acids. Germline-derived CDR1 and CDR2 are SQVTM and ANQGSEA. From unsorted bulk tissue weighing roughly 17-32 mg, DNA and RNA were co-extracted. As for this clonotype: Antigen unknown. This may arise from a read error, as a much more abundant clone is one base away.

The specimen was liver tumor tissue from sampling region 4. Subset given: tumor region T4, right-lateral pole. The chain employs TRBV29-1 and TRBJ2-5, with no clear D. The TCR originated in a man aged 40-55 years with primary liver carcinoma and hepatitis B virus infection. CDR3 in DNA: TGCAGCGTTGAAGACCCCCAACGAGAGACCCAGTACTTT. This encodes CSVEDPQRETQYF.